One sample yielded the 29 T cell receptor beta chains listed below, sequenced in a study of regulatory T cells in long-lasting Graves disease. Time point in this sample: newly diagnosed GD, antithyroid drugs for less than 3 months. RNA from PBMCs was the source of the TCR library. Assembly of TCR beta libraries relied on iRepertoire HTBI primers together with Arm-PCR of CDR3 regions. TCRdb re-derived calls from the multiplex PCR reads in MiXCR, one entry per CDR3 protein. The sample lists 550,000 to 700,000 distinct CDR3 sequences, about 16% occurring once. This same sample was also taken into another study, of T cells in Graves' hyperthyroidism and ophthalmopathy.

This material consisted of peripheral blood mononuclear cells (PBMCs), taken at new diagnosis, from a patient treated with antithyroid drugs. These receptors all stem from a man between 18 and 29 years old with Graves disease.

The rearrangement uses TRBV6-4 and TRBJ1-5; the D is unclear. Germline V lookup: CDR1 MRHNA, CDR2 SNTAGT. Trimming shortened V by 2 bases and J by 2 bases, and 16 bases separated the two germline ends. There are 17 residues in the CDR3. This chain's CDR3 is CASSDPGRLRGNQPQHF. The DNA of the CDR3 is TGTGCCAGCAGTGACCCTGGCCGGCTTAGGGGCAATCAGCCCCAGCATTTT.

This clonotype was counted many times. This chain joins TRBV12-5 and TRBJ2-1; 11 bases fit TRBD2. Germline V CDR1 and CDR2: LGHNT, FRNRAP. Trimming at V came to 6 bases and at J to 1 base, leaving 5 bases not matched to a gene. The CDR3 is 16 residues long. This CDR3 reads CASGPGLAASYNEQFF. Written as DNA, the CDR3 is TGTGCTAGTGGACCGGGACTAGCGGCGTCCTACAATGAGCAGTTCTTC.

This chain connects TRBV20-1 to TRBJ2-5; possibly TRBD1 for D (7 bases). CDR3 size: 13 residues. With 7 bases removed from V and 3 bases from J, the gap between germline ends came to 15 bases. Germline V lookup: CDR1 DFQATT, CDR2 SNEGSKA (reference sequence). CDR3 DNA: TGCAGTGTGGGGCAGGGGGGAAAAGAGACCCAGTACTTC. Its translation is CSVGQGGKETQYF.

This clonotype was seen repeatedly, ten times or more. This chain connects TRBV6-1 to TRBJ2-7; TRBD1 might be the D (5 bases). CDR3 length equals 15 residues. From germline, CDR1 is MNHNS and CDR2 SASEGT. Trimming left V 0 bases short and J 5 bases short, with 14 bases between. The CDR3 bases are TGTGCCAGCAGTGAAGCGCTTCACAGGCCCCACGAGCAGTACTTC. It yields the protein CASSEALHRPHEQYF.

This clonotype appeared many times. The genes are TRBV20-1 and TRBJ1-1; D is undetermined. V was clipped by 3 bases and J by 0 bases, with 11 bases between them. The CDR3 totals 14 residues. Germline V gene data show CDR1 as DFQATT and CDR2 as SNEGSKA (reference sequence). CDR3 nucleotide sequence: TGCAGTGCTAGTTTACCGACTATGAACACTGAAGCTTTCTTT. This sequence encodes CSASLPTMNTEAFF.

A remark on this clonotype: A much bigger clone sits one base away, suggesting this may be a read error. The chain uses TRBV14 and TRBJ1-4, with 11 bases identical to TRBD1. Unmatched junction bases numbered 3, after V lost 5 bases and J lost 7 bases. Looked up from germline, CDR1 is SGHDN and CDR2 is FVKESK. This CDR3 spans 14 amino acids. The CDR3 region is CASSGQGASEKLFF. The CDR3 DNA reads TGTGCCAGCAGCGGACAGGGGGCGAGTGAAAAACTGTTTTTT.

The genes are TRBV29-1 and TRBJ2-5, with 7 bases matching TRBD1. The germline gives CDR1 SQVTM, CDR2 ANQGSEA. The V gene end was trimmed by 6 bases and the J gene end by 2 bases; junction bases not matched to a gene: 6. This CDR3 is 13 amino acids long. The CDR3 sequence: CSVGTAKQETQYF. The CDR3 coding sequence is TGCAGCGTGGGGACAGCGAAGCAAGAGACCCAGTACTTC.

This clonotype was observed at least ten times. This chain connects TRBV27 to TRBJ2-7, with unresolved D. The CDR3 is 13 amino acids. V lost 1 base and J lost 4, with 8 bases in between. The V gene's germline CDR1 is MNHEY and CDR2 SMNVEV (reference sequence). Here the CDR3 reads CASSLFPEYEQYF. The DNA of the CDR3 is TGTGCCAGCAGTTTATTCCCTGAATACGAGCAGTACTTC.

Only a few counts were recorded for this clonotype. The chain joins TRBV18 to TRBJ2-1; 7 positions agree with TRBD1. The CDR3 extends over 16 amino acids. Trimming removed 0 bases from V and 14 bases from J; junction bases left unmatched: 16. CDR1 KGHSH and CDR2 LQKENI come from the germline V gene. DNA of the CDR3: TGTGCCAGCTCACCACCCACCATCAGGGGGTTCCTCAAAAAGTTCTTC. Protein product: CASSPPTIRGFLKKFF.

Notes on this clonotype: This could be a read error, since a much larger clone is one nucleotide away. CDR3 sequence (DNA): TGCAGCGTTGGGAGTTTTATGCAGCTCTTC. The encoded protein is CSVGSFMQLF. This sequence joins TRBV29-1 and TRBJ2-1; D is unresolved. This CDR3 has 10 residues. Germline V gene data show CDR1 as SQVTM and CDR2 as ANQGSEA.

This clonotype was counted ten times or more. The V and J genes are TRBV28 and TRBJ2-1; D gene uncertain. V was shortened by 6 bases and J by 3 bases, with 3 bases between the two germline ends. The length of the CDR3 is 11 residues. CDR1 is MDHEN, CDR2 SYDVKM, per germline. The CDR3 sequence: CASSDYNEQFF. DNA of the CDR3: TGTGCCAGCAGCGACTACAATGAGCAGTTCTTC.

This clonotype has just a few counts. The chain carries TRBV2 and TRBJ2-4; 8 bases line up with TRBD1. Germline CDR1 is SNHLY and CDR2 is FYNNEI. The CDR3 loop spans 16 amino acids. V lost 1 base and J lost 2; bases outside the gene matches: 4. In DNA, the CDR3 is TGTGCCAGCAGTGAAGAACAGGGGGGTCCCAAAAACATTCAGTACTTC. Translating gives CASSEEQGGPKNIQYF.

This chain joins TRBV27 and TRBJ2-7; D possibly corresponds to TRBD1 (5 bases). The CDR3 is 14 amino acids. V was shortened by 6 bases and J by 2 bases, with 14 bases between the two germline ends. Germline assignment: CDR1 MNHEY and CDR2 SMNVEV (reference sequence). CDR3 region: CASSFLGRAYEQYF. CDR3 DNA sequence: TGTGCCAGCAGCTTTCTCGGCAGGGCCTACGAGCAGTACTTC.

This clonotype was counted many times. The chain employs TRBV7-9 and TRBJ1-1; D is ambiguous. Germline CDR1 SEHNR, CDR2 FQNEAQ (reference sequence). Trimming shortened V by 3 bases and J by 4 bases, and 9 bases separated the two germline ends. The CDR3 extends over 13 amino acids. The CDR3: CASSLDLSTEAFF. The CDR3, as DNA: TGTGCCAGCAGCTTGGACCTGTCCACTGAAGCTTTCTTT.

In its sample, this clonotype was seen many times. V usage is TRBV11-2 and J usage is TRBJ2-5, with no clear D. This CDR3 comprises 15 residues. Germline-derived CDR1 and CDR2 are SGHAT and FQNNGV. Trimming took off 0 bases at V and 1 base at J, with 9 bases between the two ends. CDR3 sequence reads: CASSLDYNTQETQYF. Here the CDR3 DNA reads TGTGCCAGCAGCTTAGATTACAACACCCAAGAGACCCAGTACTTC.

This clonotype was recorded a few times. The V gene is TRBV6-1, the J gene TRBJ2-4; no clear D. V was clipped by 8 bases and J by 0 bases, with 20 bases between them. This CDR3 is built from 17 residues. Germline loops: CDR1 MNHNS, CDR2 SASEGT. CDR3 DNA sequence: TGTGCCAGCTTTACGGCCGGCACTCCTGTAGCCAAAAACATTCAGTACTTC. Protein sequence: CASFTAGTPVAKNIQYF.

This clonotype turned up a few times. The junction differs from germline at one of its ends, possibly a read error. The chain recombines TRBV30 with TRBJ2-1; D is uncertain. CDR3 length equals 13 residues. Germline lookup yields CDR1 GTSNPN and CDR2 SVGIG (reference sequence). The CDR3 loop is CAWKRRGPDEQLF. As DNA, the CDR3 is TGTGCCTGGAAGAGGCGAGGCCCCGATGAGCAGCTCTTC.

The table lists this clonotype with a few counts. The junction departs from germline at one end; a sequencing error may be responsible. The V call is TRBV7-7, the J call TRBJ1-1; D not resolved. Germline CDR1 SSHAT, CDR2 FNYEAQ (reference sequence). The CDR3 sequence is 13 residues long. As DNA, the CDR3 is TGTGCTAGCAGCTACCCGGCGAACACTGAAGCTTTCTTT. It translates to CASSYPANTEAFF. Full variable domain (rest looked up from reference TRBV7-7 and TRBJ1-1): GAGVSQSPRYKVTKRGQDVTLRCDPISSHATLYWYQQALGQGPEFLTYFNYEAQPDKSGLPSDRFSAERPEGSISTLTIQRTEQRDSAMYRCASSYPANTEAFFGQGTRLTVV.

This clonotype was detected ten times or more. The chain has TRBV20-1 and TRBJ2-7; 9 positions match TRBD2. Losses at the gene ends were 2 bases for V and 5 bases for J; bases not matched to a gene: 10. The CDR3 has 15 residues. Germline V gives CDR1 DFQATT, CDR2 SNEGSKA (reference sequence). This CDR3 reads CSARRGGLARNEQYF. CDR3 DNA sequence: TGCAGTGCTAGAAGAGGAGGACTAGCGCGAAACGAGCAGTACTTC.

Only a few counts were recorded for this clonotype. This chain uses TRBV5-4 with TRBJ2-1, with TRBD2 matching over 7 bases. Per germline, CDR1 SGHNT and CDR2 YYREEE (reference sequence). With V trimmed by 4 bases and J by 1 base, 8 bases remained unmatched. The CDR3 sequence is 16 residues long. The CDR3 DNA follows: TGTGCCAGCAGCCCTGCTGGGGGGGATTCCTACAATGAGCAGTTCTTC. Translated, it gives CASSPAGGDSYNEQFF.

The chain's CDR3 is CASSWGGSGEQFF. In DNA, the CDR3 is TGTGCCAGCAGCTGGGGGGGGAGCGGCGAGCAGTTCTTC. The V and J genes are TRBV11-3 and TRBJ2-1; 7 bases are a match to TRBD2. The CDR3 has 13 residues. Germline CDR1 is SGHNT and CDR2 is YENEEA. Trimming removed 4 bases from V and 10 bases from J; junction bases left unmatched: 7.

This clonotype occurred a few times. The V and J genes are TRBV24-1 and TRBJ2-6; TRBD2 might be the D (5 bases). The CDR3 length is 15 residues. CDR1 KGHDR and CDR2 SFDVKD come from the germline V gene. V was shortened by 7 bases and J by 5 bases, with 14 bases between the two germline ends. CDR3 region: CATSDARARANVLTF. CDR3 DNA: TGTGCCACCAGCGACGCGAGGGCGAGGGCCAACGTCCTGACTTTC.

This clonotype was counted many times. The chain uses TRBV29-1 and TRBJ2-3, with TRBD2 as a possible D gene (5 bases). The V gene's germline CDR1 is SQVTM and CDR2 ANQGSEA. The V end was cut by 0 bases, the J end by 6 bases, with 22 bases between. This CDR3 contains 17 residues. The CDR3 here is CSVEEGVGLRGKDTQYF. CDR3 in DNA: TGCAGCGTTGAAGAGGGCGTGGGCCTCCGGGGTAAGGATACGCAGTATTTT.

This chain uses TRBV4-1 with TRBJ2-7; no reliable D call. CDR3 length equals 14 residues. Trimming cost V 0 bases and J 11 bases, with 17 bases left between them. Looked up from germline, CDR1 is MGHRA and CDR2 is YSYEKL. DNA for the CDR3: TGCGCCAGCAGCCAAGATGGGCAGATTCCTCCGGAGTACTTC. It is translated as CASSQDGQIPPEYF.

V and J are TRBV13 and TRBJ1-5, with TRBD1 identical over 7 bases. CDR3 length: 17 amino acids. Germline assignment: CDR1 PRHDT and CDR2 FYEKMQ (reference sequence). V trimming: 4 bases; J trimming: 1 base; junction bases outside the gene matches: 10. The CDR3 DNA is TGTGCCAGCAGCTCCAGGGGGGGGCAGGGGAGCAATCAGCCCCAGCATTTT. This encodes CASSSRGGQGSNQPQHF.

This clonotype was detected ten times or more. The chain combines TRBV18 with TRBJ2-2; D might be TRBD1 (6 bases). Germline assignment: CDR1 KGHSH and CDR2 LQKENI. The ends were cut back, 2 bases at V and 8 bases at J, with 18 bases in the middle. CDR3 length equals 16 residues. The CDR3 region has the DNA TGTGCCAGCTCACCAACCCGGGACATTGGAACGGGGGAGCTGTTTTTT. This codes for CASSPTRDIGTGELFF.

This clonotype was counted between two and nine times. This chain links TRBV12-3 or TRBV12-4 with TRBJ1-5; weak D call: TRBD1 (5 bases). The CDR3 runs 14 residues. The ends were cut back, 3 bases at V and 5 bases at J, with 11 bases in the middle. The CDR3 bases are TGTGCCAGCAGTTTCGACAGCCAATATCAGCCCCAGCATTTT. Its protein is CASSFDSQYQPQHF.

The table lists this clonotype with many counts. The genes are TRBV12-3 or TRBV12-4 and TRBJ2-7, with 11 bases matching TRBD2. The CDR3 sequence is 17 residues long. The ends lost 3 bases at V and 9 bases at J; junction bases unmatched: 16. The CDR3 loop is CASSLGTSGTSSLGQYF. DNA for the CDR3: TGTGCCAGCAGTTTGGGGACTAGCGGAACTTCCTCCTTGGGGCAGTACTTC.

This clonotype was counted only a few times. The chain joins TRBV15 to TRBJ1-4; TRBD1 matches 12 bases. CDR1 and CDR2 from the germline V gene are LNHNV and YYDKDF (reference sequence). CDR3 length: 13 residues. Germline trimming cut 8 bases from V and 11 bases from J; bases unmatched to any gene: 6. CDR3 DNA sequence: TGTGCCACCGAGGGCGGGACAGGGGGCAAACTGTTTTTT. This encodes CATEGGTGGKLFF.